The 32 T cell receptor beta chains given below trace back to one sample, sequenced in a study of blood T cell repertoires in COVID-19. The method was immunoSEQ multiplex PCR; TCRdb's version includes in-frame clones alone and lacks a portion of them. The table includes about 170,000 clones, less than 90% detected once. The sequencing sample was made of PBMCs or T cells enriched from blood (not recorded which). The source of these receptors is a woman between 45 and 60 years old who had recovered from COVID-19.

The chain uses TRBV7-9 and TRBJ2-2, with 7 bases fitting TRBD1. The V segment lost 3 bases and the J segment 5 bases; nucleotides outside the gene matches: 6. CDR3 size: 15 residues. Per germline, CDR1 SEHNR and CDR2 FQNEAQ (reference sequence). The CDR3 DNA follows: TGTGCCAGCAGCTTCCCGGGACAGCCGACCGGGGAGCTGTTTTTT. This codes for CASSFPGQPTGELFF.

This clone was recorded only once. The chain employs TRBV29-1 and TRBJ2-3, with D uncertain. This CDR3 contains 12 residues. Germline V lookup: CDR1 SQVTM, CDR2 ANQGSEA. With 4 bases removed from V and 2 bases from J, the gap between germline ends came to 7 bases. CDR3 amino acids: CSVGLNTDTQYF. In DNA form, the CDR3 reads TGCAGCGTTGGTCTAAACACAGATACGCAGTATTTT.

V is TRBV27 and J is TRBJ1-6, with TRBD1 as a possible D gene (5 bases). V was cut by 0 bases and J by 3 bases, with 15 bases left in between. Germline CDR1 is MNHEY and CDR2 is SMNVEV (reference sequence). The CDR3 is 18 amino acids. Written as DNA, the CDR3 is TGTGCCAGCAGTTTATCCCCCTCCCTCGACAGCTATAATTCACCCCTCCACTTT. Protein sequence: CASSLSPSLDSYNSPLHF.

The rearrangement links TRBV7-9 to TRBJ1-1; TRBD1 agrees at 7 bases. CDR3 length: 12 residues. V lost 10 bases, J lost 0 bases, and 2 bases stayed unmatched. Germline V lookup: CDR1 SEHNR, CDR2 FQNEAQ (reference sequence). CDR3 in DNA: TGTGCCACCGACAGGGTGAACACTGAAGCTTTCTTT. Translation: CATDRVNTEAFF.

This clone is a singleton in its sample. The V gene is TRBV11-3, the J gene TRBJ1-2; D ambiguous. The CDR3 length is 14 residues. Trimming left V 1 base short and J 2 bases short, with 8 bases between. From germline, CDR1 is SGHNT and CDR2 YENEEA. For the CDR3, the DNA is TGTGCCAGCAGCTTAGTTGCGGGGAACTATGGCTACACCTTC. It translates to CASSLVAGNYGYTF.

V and J are TRBV30 and TRBJ1-1, with unresolved D. The CDR3 has 13 amino acids. Trimming left V 2 bases short and J 0 bases short, with 7 bases between. Germline V lookup: CDR1 GTSNPN, CDR2 SVGIG (reference sequence). The CDR3 DNA sequence: TGTGCCTGGAGTCCCGGGATGAACACTGAAGCTTTCTTT. Protein: CAWSPGMNTEAFF.

Here the CDR3 reads CAWETTAGTEAFF. DNA for the CDR3: TGTGCCTGGGAGACCACGGCGGGGACTGAAGCTTTCTTT. The chain links TRBV30 to TRBJ1-1; D not resolved. The germline gives CDR1 GTSNPN, CDR2 SVGIG (reference sequence). CDR3 size: 13 residues. Trimming left V 5 bases short and J 5 bases short, with 15 bases between.

The rearrangement uses TRBV9 and TRBJ2-5; maybe TRBD1 (7 bases). In germline, CDR1 is SGDLS, CDR2 YYNGEE. The CDR3 spans 15 residues. V was shortened by 8 bases and J by 1 base, with 18 bases between the two germline ends. The CDR3 here is CASAPGDSVQETQYF. Written as DNA, the CDR3 is TGTGCCAGTGCCCCGGGGGACAGCGTCCAAGAGACCCAGTACTTC.

The V gene is TRBV12-3 or TRBV12-4, the J gene TRBJ1-3, with TRBD1 matching over 7 bases. The CDR3 runs 13 residues. Trimming cost V 6 bases and J 4 bases; bases outside gene matches: 3. Here the CDR3 reads CASRGTAGNTIYF. CDR3 nucleotides: TGTGCCAGCAGGGGGACAGCGGGAAACACCATATATTTT.

This rearrangement joins TRBV27 to TRBJ1-1; 7 bases line up with TRBD1. Germline values: CDR1 MNHEY, CDR2 SMNVEV (reference sequence). CDR3 length: 14 residues. V trimming: 5 bases; J trimming: 5 bases; junction bases outside the gene matches: 8. CDR3 amino acids: CASSPGQPLTEAFF. The CDR3 coding sequence is TGTGCCAGCAGTCCGGGACAGCCGTTAACTGAAGCTTTCTTT.

J is TRBJ2-7 and V is TRBV30, with D perhaps matching TRBD1 (6 bases). With 1 base removed from V and 6 bases from J, the gap between germline ends came to 13 bases. The CDR3 spans 13 residues. CDR1 is GTSNPN, CDR2 SVGIG, per germline (reference sequence). The CDR3, as DNA: TGTGCCTGGAGTGACAGGGTCCCAGGCGAGCAGTACGTC. Its translation: CAWSDRVPGEQYV.

The V call is TRBV6-4, the J call TRBJ2-1; 9 nucleotides agree with TRBD1. Trimming at V came to 3 bases and at J to 7 bases, leaving 19 bases not matched to a gene. The V gene's germline CDR1 is MRHNA and CDR2 SNTAGT. This CDR3 region has 19 residues. Here the CDR3 reads CASSETGQGSGILWNEQFF. The CDR3 DNA reads TGTGCCAGCAGTGAAACGGGACAGGGTTCCGGGATACTGTGGAATGAGCAGTTCTTC.

This clone was observed a handful of times. V gene TRBV6-5 combines with J gene TRBJ1-2; D perhaps matches TRBD1 (5 bases). The germline V gene encodes CDR1 MNHEY and CDR2 SVGAGI. The CDR3 has 13 amino acids. Deletions cut 7 bases from V and 6 bases from J, with 15 bases between. DNA for the CDR3: TGTGCCAGCACCAGGACGCGGGGCGATGGCTACACCTTC. This codes for CASTRTRGDGYTF.

The CDR3 region is CASSGGLGAPNEQFF. CDR3 coding DNA: TGCGCCAGCAGCGGGGGACTAGGTGCCCCCAATGAGCAGTTCTTC. This sequence joins TRBV5-1 and TRBJ2-1; 8 bases are shared with TRBD2. The junction had 9 bases not matched to a gene; V was cut back by 4 bases and J by 6 bases. CDR1 and CDR2 (germline): SGHRS, YFSETQ. CDR3 length: 15 residues.

There are a few counts of this clone. The chain employs TRBV10-3 and TRBJ2-1; 7 bases fit TRBD2. With V trimmed by 4 bases and J by 6 bases, 0 bases remained unmatched. This CDR3 has 12 residues. Germline CDR1 reads ENHRY; CDR2 reads SYGVKD. In DNA form, the CDR3 reads TGTGCCATCAGTGGGGGGGGCAATGAGCAGTTCTTC. Its protein product is CAISGGGNEQFF.

The CDR3 nucleotides read TGTGCCAGCAGTGAAAGGGGGACGGCCTTCTTCTACACCTTC. It encodes CASSERGTAFFYTF. The J gene is TRBJ1-2, the V gene TRBV2, with D maybe TRBD1 (6 bases). V lost 2 bases to trimming and J lost 10 bases, with 17 bases between them. This CDR3 contains 14 residues. The V gene's germline CDR1 is SNHLY and CDR2 FYNNEI. The whole variable domain, remainder taken from reference TRBV2 and TRBJ1-2, is EPEVTQTPSHQVTQMGQEVILRCVPISNHLYFYWYRQILGQKVEFLVSFYNNEISEKSEIFDDQFSVERPDGSNFTLKIRSTKLEDSAMYFCASSERGTAFFYTFGSGTRLTVV.

The rearrangement uses TRBV18 and TRBJ1-1; no firm D call. The CDR3 sequence is 13 residues long. The V end lost 3 bases, the J end lost 1 base, and 6 bases lay between the germline ends. Germline V CDR1 and CDR2: KGHSH, LQKENI. The CDR3 sequence: CASSPIGNTEAFF. Written as DNA, the CDR3 is TGTGCCAGCTCACCCATCGGGAACACTGAAGCTTTCTTT.

This clone was observed a handful of times. The V gene is TRBV6-5, the J gene TRBJ1-4; TRBD1 agrees at 7 bases. The CDR3 runs to 14 residues. CDR1 and CDR2 from the germline V gene are MNHEY and SVGAGI. Germline trimming cut 9 bases from V and 4 bases from J; bases unmatched to any gene: 8. CDR3 nucleotides: TGTGCCAGTCAACCAGGGGACAGTAATGAAAAACTGTTTTTT. This codes for CASQPGDSNEKLFF.

V and J are TRBV13 and TRBJ2-7, with 9 bases fitting TRBD1. V trimming: 5 bases; J trimming: 6 bases; junction bases outside the gene matches: 11. The CDR3 covers 15 residues. Germline CDR1 is PRHDT and CDR2 is FYEKMQ (reference sequence). The CDR3, as DNA: TGTGCCAGCAGCCGCGCGACAGGGGGATACAGCGAGCAGTACGTC. It specifies CASSRATGGYSEQYV.

This clone was observed a few times. This sequence joins TRBV9 and TRBJ2-6, with D tentatively TRBD1 (6 bases). This CDR3 is 17 amino acids long. Trimming shortened V by 5 bases and J by 0 bases, and 15 bases separated the two germline ends. Germline V lookup: CDR1 SGDLS, CDR2 YYNGEE. The DNA for the CDR3 is TGTGCCAGCAGGGCCGGGACAACAACCTCTGGGGCCAACGTCCTGACTTTC. Amino acids: CASRAGTTTSGANVLTF.

CDR3: CASSLAGQGKEKLFF. The DNA of the CDR3 is TGCGCCAGCAGCTTGGCCGGACAGGGAAAGGAAAAACTGTTTTTT. The chain employs TRBV5-1 and TRBJ1-4; 8 bases map to TRBD1. CDR3 length equals 15 residues. Germline V lookup: CDR1 SGHRS, CDR2 YFSETQ. Trimming removed 0 bases from V and 8 bases from J; junction bases left unmatched: 6.

This clone was picked up a small number of times. V is TRBV11-2 and J is TRBJ1-1, with TRBD1 as a possible D gene (6 bases). The CDR3 has 15 amino acids. With 5 bases removed from V and 10 bases from J, the gap between germline ends came to 23 bases. CDR1 is SGHAT, CDR2 FQNNGV, per germline. The CDR3 region is CASSLRQTGFRAAFF. Here the CDR3 DNA reads TGTGCCAGCAGCCTACGTCAAACAGGGTTCCGGGCAGCTTTCTTT.

This chain connects TRBV4-1 to TRBJ1-5; no firm D call. Germline CDR1 reads MGHRA; CDR2 reads YSYEKL. The CDR3 contains 14 residues. The V and J ends lost 1 base and 9 bases respectively, with 13 bases between them. The CDR3 loop is CASSQGRTPGPQHF. The CDR3 DNA is TGCGCCAGCAGCCAAGGGAGGACCCCGGGGCCCCAGCATTTT.

The CDR3 protein is CASSPFGRVVAFF. Here the CDR3 DNA reads TGTGCCAGCAGCCCCTTCGGGAGGGTAGTTGCTTTCTTT. The chain carries TRBV3-1 (or the pseudogene TRBV3-2) and TRBJ1-1; no definite D call. The germline V gene has CDR1 LGHDT and CDR2 YNNKEL (reference sequence). V gave up 4 bases and J gave up 11 bases, with 17 bases separating them. This CDR3 is 13 amino acids long.

The genes are TRBV27 and TRBJ2-3; D possibly corresponds to TRBD2 (7 bases). Per germline, CDR1 MNHEY and CDR2 SMNVEV (reference sequence). This CDR3 is 21 amino acids long. V lost 6 bases and J lost 0, with 31 bases in between. The CDR3 bases are TGTGCCAGCAGCCCAAGTGGGGGGGCAGTCCTGCATGAAGGGAGCACAGATACGCAGTATTTT. Its translation: CASSPSGGAVLHEGSTDTQYF.

The CDR3 DNA follows: TGTGCCAGTACCGCGGGGCAGGGCCCGGTGAACACTGAAGCTTTCTTT. Amino acid sequence: CASTAGQGPVNTEAFF. V usage is TRBV18 and J usage is TRBJ1-1; the D gene is possibly TRBD1 (5 bases). Germline CDR1 KGHSH, CDR2 LQKENI. The CDR3 loop spans 16 amino acids. Trimming left V 9 bases short and J 0 bases short, with 20 bases between.

The chain recombines TRBV11-2 with TRBJ1-2; D call uncertain. CDR3 length: 15 amino acids. CDR1 is SGHAT, CDR2 FQNNGV, per germline. V was shortened by 1 base and J by 5 bases, with 14 bases between the two germline ends. In nucleotides, the CDR3 is TGTGCCAGCAGCTTAGGCCCGGAGGGAAGATATGGCTACACCTTC. It translates to CASSLGPEGRYGYTF. Full variable domain (outside the CDR3, taken from reference TRBV11-2 and TRBJ1-2): EAGVAQSPRYKIIEKRQSVAFWCNPISGHATLYWYQQILGQGPKLLIQFQNNGVVDDSQLPKDRFSAERLKGVDSTLKIQPAKLEDSAVYLCASSLGPEGRYGYTFGSGTRLTVV.

This chain uses TRBV18 with TRBJ1-4, with TRBD1 as a possible D gene (6 bases). The germline V gene encodes CDR1 KGHSH and CDR2 LQKENI. V lost 2 bases, J lost 7 bases, and 14 bases lay in between. The CDR3 has 15 residues. The CDR3 region is CASSPNDRSGEKLFF. CDR3 coding DNA: TGTGCCAGCTCACCAAACGACAGGAGCGGTGAAAAACTGTTTTTT.

This rearrangement joins TRBV6-5 to TRBJ2-1; TRBD2 matches 11 bases. Germline V gene lookup returns CDR1 MNHEY and CDR2 SVGAGI. The CDR3 spans 14 residues. The trim removed 7 bases at V and 6 bases at J, leaving 5 bases unmatched. The CDR3: CASTASGRFNEQFF. CDR3 nucleotides: TGTGCCAGCACGGCTAGCGGGAGGTTCAATGAGCAGTTCTTC.

This chain joins TRBV7-2 and TRBJ2-5, with 11 bases matching TRBD1. The CDR3 is 16 residues long. V trimming: 5 bases; J trimming: 5 bases; junction bases outside the gene matches: 10. Per germline, CDR1 SGHTA and CDR2 FQGNSA. Here the CDR3 reads CASSLWTGGAGETQYF. The CDR3 DNA reads TGTGCCAGCAGCCTATGGACAGGGGGCGCGGGGGAGACCCAGTACTTC.

The chain is built from TRBV18 and TRBJ2-1, with 11 bases aligning to TRBD2. Germline V lookup: CDR1 KGHSH, CDR2 LQKENI. After removal of 5 bases from V and 9 bases from J, the junction contained 6 bases not matched to a gene. The CDR3 loop spans 14 amino acids. The CDR3 loop reads CASSSGTSGAEQFF. The CDR3 nucleotides are TGTGCCAGCTCATCAGGGACTAGCGGCGCTGAGCAGTTCTTC.

This chain joins TRBV15 and TRBJ2-3, with 8 bases aligning to TRBD1. The V gene's germline CDR1 is LNHNV and CDR2 YYDKDF (reference sequence). The CDR3 sequence is 15 residues long. The V and J ends lost 6 bases and 2 bases, in that order; junction bases with no gene match: 7. The CDR3 DNA reads TGTGCCACCAGTCGCCGGACAGGGTTCACAGATACGCAGTATTTT. This translates into CATSRRTGFTDTQYF.